The sequence of this TCR beta chain was determined in a study of T cell responses to AZD1222 COVID-19 vaccine. Study-level findings and limits: Spike as a whole was targeted by vaccine-associated CD4 TCRs, dominant at 160-218 and 743-854. Baseline serostatus was positive in only a handful of AZD1222 recipients.

This clone was counted a single time. Its antigen is not known. Produced via immunoSEQ multiplex PCR; TCRdb's table is partial and in-frame only. The sample holds roughly 100,000 clones, about 87% seen once. The germline CDR1 and CDR2 sequences are LNHNV and YYDKDF (reference sequence). Trimming removed 9 bases at V and 5 bases at J, with 22 bases between. This CDR3 comprises 16 residues. This material consisted of peripheral blood, taken on day 0 of AZD1222 vaccination. The chain couples TRBV15 to TRBJ1-4; D gene ambiguous. The TCR sequence derives from an adult in good health. CDR3 in amino acids: CATKSMTRSSNEKLFF. The CDR3 region has the DNA TGTGCCACAAAGTCGATGACCCGCAGCTCAAATGAAAAACTGTTTTTT.